This is a list of T cell receptor beta chains from one sample in a study of blood T cells in healthy people across ages. TCRdb re-called the 5' RACE reads through MiXCR, storing one row per CDR3 protein. The table lists more than 650,000 distinct CDR3 sequences, around 24% of them singletons. The sample was also linked to a second study, of T cells of mothers and their children.

The source material was blood. These receptors came from a boy younger than 18 in good health. CDR3s include the opening cysteine and the closing phenylalanine or tryptophan. The D gene is left open where the match is weak. Clone size is shown for a subset of rows, as once, few, many or a class of expanded clone.

TRBJ1-1 | NA | TRBV18 | TRBD1 | CASSSMGQVENTEAFF | TGTGCCAGCTCATCGATGGGACAGGTGGAGAACACTGAAGCTTTCTTT
TRBJ2-2 | NA | TRBV4-1 | NA | CASSQVGLATNTGELFF | TGCGCCAGCAGCCAAGTTGGGCTAGCGACGAACACCGGGGAGCTGTTTTTT
TRBJ1-4 | NA | TRBV27 | NA | CASSSRPKLGANEKLFF | TGTGCCAGCAGTTCTCGACCGAAGCTGGGGGCTAATGAAAAACTGTTTTTT
TRBJ1-1 | few | TRBV5-1 | NA | CASSLVSGRDSTEAFF | TGCGCCAGCAGCTTGGTTTCAGGGAGAGACAGCACTGAAGCTTTCTTT
TRBJ2-1 | few | TRBV7-9 | NA | CASSRRDASLDEQFF | TGTGCCAGCAGCCGCCGGGACGCCTCGTTGGATGAGCAGTTCTTC
TRBJ1-4 | few | TRBV25-1 | NA | CASSEWEYRNEKLFF | TGTGCCAGCAGTGAATGGGAGTATAGGAATGAAAAACTGTTTTTT
TRBJ1-4 | NA | TRBV28 | TRBD1 | CASSPPRDRGTTNEKLFF | TGTGCCAGCAGCCCCCCCCGGGACAGGGGGACGACTAATGAAAAACTGTTTTTT
TRBJ2-5 | few | TRBV20-1 | TRBD2 | CSAADSGQETQYF | TGCAGTGCTGCCGATAGCGGGCAAGAGACCCAGTACTTC
TRBJ2-5 | many | TRBV7-6 | TRBD2 | CASSLIVGGGRGTQYF | TGTGCCAGCAGCTTAATTGTCGGGGGGGGCCGGGGGACCCAGTACTTC
TRBJ2-3 | NA | TRBV7-3 | TRBD2 | CASSLTSGGDTDTQYF | TGTGCCAGCAGCCTAACTAGCGGGGGCGATACAGATACGCAGTATTTT
TRBJ2-3 | few | TRBV2 | TRBD2 | CASTRGLVTDTQYF | TGTGCCAGCACCAGAGGACTAGTCACAGATACGCAGTATTTT
TRBJ2-3 | NA | TRBV12-3/TRBV12-4 | NA | CASSLAPGSYGTDTQYF | TGTGCCAGCAGTTTAGCCCCGGGGAGTTATGGCACAGATACGCAGTATTTT
TRBJ2-3 | NA | TRBV29-1 | NA | CSVATFGTDTQYF | TGCAGCGTCGCTACCTTTGGGACAGATACGCAGTATTTT
TRBJ2-1 | NA | TRBV3-1 | TRBD2 | CASSQRQLATYNEQFF | TGTGCCAGCAGCCAACGGCAACTAGCGACGTACAATGAGCAGTTCTTC
TRBJ2-3 | NA | TRBV5-1 | TRBD2 | CASSLGRESDTQYF | TGCGCCAGCAGCTTGGGGCGGGAGTCAGATACGCAGTATTTT
TRBJ2-1 | few | TRBV27 | NA | CASTTGTKSANEQFF | TGTGCCAGCACTACCGGCACAAAATCGGCGAATGAGCAGTTCTTC
TRBJ2-7 | few | TRBV19 | NA | CASRPSGVYEQYF | TGTGCCAGTAGGCCCTCAGGTGTATACGAGCAGTACTTC
TRBJ2-7 | NA | TRBV5-1 | NA | CASSLYGTTYEQYF | TGCGCCAGCAGCTTGTATGGTACCACCTACGAGCAGTACTTC
TRBJ2-2 | few | TRBV9 | NA | CASSYRTDTNTGELFF | TGTGCCAGCAGCTACCGGACAGACACGAACACCGGGGAGCTGTTTTTT
TRBJ2-7 | NA | TRBV6-2/TRBV6-3 | TRBD2 | CASSSQLAGGPYEQYF | TGTGCCAGCAGCTCGCAACTAGCGGGGGGTCCCTACGAGCAGTACTTC
TRBJ2-5 | few | TRBV20-1 | NA | CSASRDSETQYF | TGCAGTGCGTCGCGGGATTCAGAGACCCAGTACTTC
TRBJ2-5 | NA | TRBV3-1 | TRBD2 | CASSSRGGDETQYF | TGTGCCAGCAGCTCTCGCGGGGGGGATGAGACCCAGTACTTC
TRBJ2-5 | NA | TRBV29-1 | NA | CSVEGLQETQYF | TGCAGCGTTGAAGGCTTACAAGAGACCCAGTACTTC
TRBJ2-5 | many | TRBV12-5 | NA | CASGRYDGKYF | TGTGCTAGTGGCCGGTACGACGGAAAGTACTTC